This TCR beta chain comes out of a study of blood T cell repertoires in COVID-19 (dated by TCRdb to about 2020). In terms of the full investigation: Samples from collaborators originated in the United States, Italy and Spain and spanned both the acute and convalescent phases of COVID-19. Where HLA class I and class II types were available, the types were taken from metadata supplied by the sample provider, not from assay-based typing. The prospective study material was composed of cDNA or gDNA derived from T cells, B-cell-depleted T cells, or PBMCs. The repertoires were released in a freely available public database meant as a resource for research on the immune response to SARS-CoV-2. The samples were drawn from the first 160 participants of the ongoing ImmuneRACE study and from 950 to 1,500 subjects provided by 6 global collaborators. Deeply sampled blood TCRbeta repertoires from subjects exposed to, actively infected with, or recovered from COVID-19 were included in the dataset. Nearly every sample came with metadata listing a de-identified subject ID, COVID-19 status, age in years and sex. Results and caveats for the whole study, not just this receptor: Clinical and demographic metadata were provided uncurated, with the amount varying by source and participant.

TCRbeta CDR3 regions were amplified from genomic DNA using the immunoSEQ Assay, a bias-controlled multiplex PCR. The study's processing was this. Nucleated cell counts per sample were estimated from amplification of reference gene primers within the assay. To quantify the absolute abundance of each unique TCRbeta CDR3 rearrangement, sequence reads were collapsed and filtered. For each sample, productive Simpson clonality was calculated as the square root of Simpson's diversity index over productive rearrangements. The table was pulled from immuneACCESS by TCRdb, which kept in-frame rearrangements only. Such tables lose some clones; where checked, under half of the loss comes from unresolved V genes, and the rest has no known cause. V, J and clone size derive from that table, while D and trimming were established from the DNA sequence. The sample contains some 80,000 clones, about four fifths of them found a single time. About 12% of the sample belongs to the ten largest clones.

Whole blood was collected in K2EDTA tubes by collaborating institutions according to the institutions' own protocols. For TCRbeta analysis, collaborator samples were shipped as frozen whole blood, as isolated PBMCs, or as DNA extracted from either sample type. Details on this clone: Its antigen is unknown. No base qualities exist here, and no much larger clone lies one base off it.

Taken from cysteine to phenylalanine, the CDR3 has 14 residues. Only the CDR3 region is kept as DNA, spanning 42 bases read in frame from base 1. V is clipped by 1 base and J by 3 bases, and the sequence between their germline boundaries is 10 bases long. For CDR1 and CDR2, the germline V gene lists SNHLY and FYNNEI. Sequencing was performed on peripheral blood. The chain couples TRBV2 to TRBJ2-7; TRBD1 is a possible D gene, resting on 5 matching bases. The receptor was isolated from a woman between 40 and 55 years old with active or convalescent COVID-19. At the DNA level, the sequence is TGTGCCAGCAGTGAAGTTTCGCAGGGCTACGAGCAGTACTTC. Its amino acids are CASSEVSQGYEQYF.